The clone carrying this T cell receptor (beta chain) was detected many times. Relying on iRepertoire HTBI primers and Arm-PCR of CDR3 regions, the team built TCR beta libraries. A single record per CDR3 protein comes from TCRdb applying MiXCR to the multiplex PCR reads. The sample has about 530,000 distinct CDR3 sequences, about 16% seen once; the top ten hold around a quarter. Time point of the sample: newly diagnosed GD, antithyroid drugs for less than 3 months. PBMCs provided the RNA from which the TCR library was made. The CDR3 loop spans 12 amino acids. Per the germline V gene, CDR1 is MDHEN and CDR2 is SYDVKM. V lost 8 bases, J lost 4 bases, and 11 bases lay in between. The data were obtained in a study of regulatory T cells in long-lasting Graves disease. These records were also assigned to another study, of T cells in Graves' hyperthyroidism and ophthalmopathy.

This sample comprised peripheral blood mononuclear cells (PBMCs), obtained at new diagnosis, from a patient treated with antithyroid drugs. This chain connects TRBV28 to TRBJ2-5; a possible D gene is TRBD2 (7 bases). The receptor was isolated from a woman aged 40-65 years with Graves disease. CDR3 residues: CASVGGLETQYF. The CDR3 DNA reads TGTGCCAGCGTCGGGGGGCTAGAGACCCAGTACTTC.